Presented here are 18 T cell receptor beta chains from one specimen sequenced in a study of T-cell reconstitution after alpha-beta-depleted transplantation in children. Unique molecular identifiers were incorporated when the TCRbeta library was constructed. TCRdb used MiXCR to reprocess the PCR reads, holding one entry per CDR3 protein. The data hold a few hundred thousand distinct CDR3 sequences, with 9% to 10% observed a single time. This sample comprised PBMCs from the stem cell graft donor, obtained from the stem cell graft. Receptors originate from a human donor who donated a stem cell graft to a child with SCID.

This clonotype was picked up many times. This chain links TRBV6-5 with TRBJ2-1; the match to TRBD1 covers 8 bases. Germline loops: CDR1 MNHEY, CDR2 SVGAGI. The CDR3 covers 16 residues. V lost 4 bases and J lost 4; bases outside the gene matches: 9. As DNA, the CDR3 is TGTGCCAGCAGTTCCACCGGGACAGGATCTTACAATGAGCAGTTCTTC. Protein product: CASSSTGTGSYNEQFF.

The CDR3 coding sequence is TGCGCCAGCAGTGAAGGTGGCTTGCCCACAGATACGCAGTATTTT. Its protein product is CASSEGGLPTDTQYF. The genes are TRBV10-1 and TRBJ2-3; D is uncertain. The germline V and J ends were trimmed by 3 bases and 2 bases, with 12 bases remaining between them. The CDR3 runs 15 residues. CDR1 is WNHNN, CDR2 SYGVQD, per germline (reference sequence).

This clonotype was seen at least ten times. The genes are TRBV9 and TRBJ1-1; D is perhaps TRBD1 (5 bases). In germline, CDR1 is SGDLS, CDR2 YYNGEE. Trimming cost V 0 bases and J 4 bases, with 10 bases left between them. This CDR3 has 14 residues. CDR3 in DNA: TGTGCCAGCAGCGTAGTAGGGGTTTTCACTGAAGCTTTCTTT. Its protein product is CASSVVGVFTEAFF.

The chain uses TRBV28 and TRBJ1-2; D call uncertain. CDR1 is MDHEN, CDR2 SYDVKM, per germline. The CDR3 consists of 17 residues. Trimming pared 4 bases from V and 6 bases from J, leaving 24 bases between. The CDR3 coding sequence is TGTGCCAGCAGTTATCTAGGTAGGGCCGAGGGAGAACATGGCTACACCTTC. It yields the protein CASSYLGRAEGEHGYTF.

This clonotype has a count of ten or more. The gene calls are TRBV25-1 and TRBJ1-1; D gene ambiguous. V lost 6 bases to trimming and J lost 6 bases, with 14 bases between them. The germline V gene encodes CDR1 MGHDK and CDR2 SYGVNS. This CDR3 has 13 residues. The CDR3 DNA sequence: TGTGCCAGCAGGGACGGAAGGGTAGCTGAAGCTTTCTTT. Translating it yields CASRDGRVAEAFF.

The chain combines TRBV6-2 or TRBV6-3 with TRBJ1-4; D call uncertain. V lost 6 bases to trimming and J lost 0 bases, with 11 bases between them. The CDR3 contains 15 residues. Germline V lookup: CDR1 MNHEY, CDR2 SVGEGT. The CDR3, as DNA: TGTGCCAGCAGCCCTCACCTTGCAACTAATGAAAAACTGTTTTTT. Its translation is CASSPHLATNEKLFF.

This clonotype was counted ten times or more. The J gene is TRBJ1-1, the V gene TRBV20-1; D might be TRBD1 (5 bases). The CDR3 has 13 amino acids. Germline V CDR1 and CDR2: DFQATT, SNEGSKA (reference sequence). V was cut by 5 bases and J by 4 bases, with 14 bases left in between. The CDR3 sequence: CSAPGTGGTEAFF. The CDR3, as DNA: TGCAGTGCTCCAGGGACGGGTGGCACTGAAGCTTTCTTT.

In its sample, this clonotype was seen many times. The V call is TRBV12-3 or TRBV12-4, the J call TRBJ1-3; D possibly corresponds to TRBD1 (5 bases). Trimming removed 7 bases at V and 2 bases at J, with 18 bases between. This CDR3 contains 16 residues. CDR3: CASTPEKGPPGNTIYF. The CDR3 nucleotides read TGTGCCAGCACTCCCGAAAAGGGGCCACCTGGAAACACCATATATTTT.

Many counts were recorded for this clonotype. The chain links TRBV6-2 or TRBV6-3 to TRBJ2-7, with D unclear. V gave up 7 bases and J gave up 3 bases, with 13 bases separating them. Germline V lookup: CDR1 MNHEY, CDR2 SVGEGT. This CDR3 region has 13 residues. For the CDR3, the DNA is TGTGCCAGCACCCCTGATGGTGGCTACGAGCAGTACTTC. Its protein product is CASTPDGGYEQYF.

In this sample, this clonotype turned up many times. The V gene is TRBV7-9, the J gene TRBJ1-2, with TRBD1 matching 9 bases. Looked up from germline, CDR1 is SEHNR and CDR2 is FQNEAQ (reference sequence). With V trimmed by 3 bases and J by 8 bases, 10 bases remained unmatched. The CDR3 length is 15 residues. The CDR3 coding sequence is TGTGCCAGCAGCTTCCCGAGGGGACAGGGAGGAGGCTACACCTTC. Protein sequence: CASSFPRGQGGGYTF. The full variable domain, its missing parts supplied by reference TRBV7-9 and TRBJ1-2, is DTGVSQNPRHKITKRGQNVTFRCDPISEHNRLYWYRQTLGQGPEFLTYFQNEAQLEKSRLLSDRFSAERPKGSFSTLEIQRTEQGDSAMYLCASSFPRGQGGGYTFGSGTRLTVV.

This clonotype was observed many times. The V and J genes are TRBV28 and TRBJ2-1; D tentatively fits TRBD1 or TRBD2 (5 bases each). CDR3 length: 15 residues. Germline loops: CDR1 MDHEN, CDR2 SYDVKM. Trimming left V 6 bases short and J 0 bases short, with 12 bases between. CDR3 in amino acids: CASRYEGSSYNEQFF. CDR3 bases: TGTGCCAGCAGGTACGAGGGGAGCTCCTACAATGAGCAGTTCTTC.

The table lists this clonotype with many counts. The rearrangement links TRBV28 to TRBJ1-4, with no clear D. Germline CDR1 reads MDHEN; CDR2 reads SYDVKM. This CDR3 comprises 15 residues. V lost 6 bases and J 0 bases, leaving 11 bases between the germline ends. The CDR3 reads CASSPSSTTNEKLFF. The CDR3 bases are TGTGCCAGCAGCCCCTCGTCGACAACTAATGAAAAACTGTTTTTT.

This clonotype came up many times. The chain combines TRBV7-9 with TRBJ1-1; D unresolved. The CDR3 is 12 amino acids. Looked up from germline, CDR1 is SEHNR and CDR2 is FQNEAQ (reference sequence). V dropped 1 base and J dropped 10 bases, with 10 bases sitting between them. The CDR3 reads CASSLVDVGAFF. CDR3 bases: TGTGCCAGCAGCTTAGTAGATGTCGGAGCTTTCTTT.

This clonotype was detected many times. The chain combines TRBV5-6 with TRBJ2-1; D gene unclear. The V gene's germline CDR1 is SGHDT and CDR2 YYEEEE. CDR3 length: 14 residues. Trimming left V 2 bases short and J 3 bases short, with 9 bases between. Here the CDR3 DNA reads TGTGCCAGCAGCTTCCCCCTGAACTACAATGAGCAGTTCTTC. Amino acids: CASSFPLNYNEQFF.

The table lists this clonotype with many counts. The chain has TRBV10-3 and TRBJ1-2, with D tentatively TRBD1 (6 bases). The length of the CDR3 is 13 residues. V was shortened by 6 bases and J by 4 bases, with 12 bases between the two germline ends. Germline V gene data show CDR1 as ENHRY and CDR2 as SYGVKD. In DNA form, the CDR3 reads TGTGCCATCAGAGAAGACAGGTCCTATGGCTACACCTTC. It translates to CAIREDRSYGYTF.

In its sample, this clonotype was seen many times. V usage is TRBV5-1 and J usage is TRBJ2-1; no definite D call. The CDR3 is 14 residues long. V was cut by 4 bases and J by 8 bases, with 16 bases left in between. Germline V CDR1 and CDR2: SGHRS, YFSETQ. The CDR3 DNA is TGCGCCAGCAGCGTCGGAAATAGTGGTCATGAGCAGTTCTTC. Translation gives CASSVGNSGHEQFF.

This clonotype was seen only once. A read error is possible here, since a much larger clone lies one base away. V gene TRBV27 combines with J gene TRBJ2-7; 8 nucleotides agree with TRBD1. CDR1 is MNHEY, CDR2 SMNVEV, per germline (reference sequence). The CDR3 extends over 15 amino acids. For the CDR3, the DNA is TGTGCCAGCAGTTTACGCAGGGGGCTTTCATACGACCAGTACTTC. Protein sequence: CASSLRRGLSYDQYF.

This clonotype was seen at least ten times. The chain couples TRBV4-1 to TRBJ1-1; D uncertain. The V and J ends lost 3 bases and 1 base respectively, with 9 bases between them. The CDR3 is 14 residues long. The germline V gene has CDR1 MGHRA and CDR2 YSYEKL. CDR3 sequence reads: CASSHLEGNTEAFF. Written as DNA, the CDR3 is TGCGCCAGCAGCCACCTCGAGGGGAACACTGAAGCTTTCTTT.